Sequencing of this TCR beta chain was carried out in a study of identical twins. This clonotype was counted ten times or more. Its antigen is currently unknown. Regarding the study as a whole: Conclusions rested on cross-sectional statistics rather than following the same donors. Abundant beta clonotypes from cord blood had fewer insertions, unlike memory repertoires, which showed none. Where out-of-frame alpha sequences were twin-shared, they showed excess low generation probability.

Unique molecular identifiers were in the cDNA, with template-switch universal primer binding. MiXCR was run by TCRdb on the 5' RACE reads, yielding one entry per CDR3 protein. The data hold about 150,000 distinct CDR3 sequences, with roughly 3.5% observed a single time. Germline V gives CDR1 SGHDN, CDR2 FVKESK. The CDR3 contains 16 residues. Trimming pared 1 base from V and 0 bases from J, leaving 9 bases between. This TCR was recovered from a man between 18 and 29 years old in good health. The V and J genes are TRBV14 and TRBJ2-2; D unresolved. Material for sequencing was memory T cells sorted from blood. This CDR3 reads CASSQVSASNTGELFF. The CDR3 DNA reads TGTGCCAGCAGCCAAGTCTCTGCCTCGAACACCGGGGAGCTGTTTTTT.